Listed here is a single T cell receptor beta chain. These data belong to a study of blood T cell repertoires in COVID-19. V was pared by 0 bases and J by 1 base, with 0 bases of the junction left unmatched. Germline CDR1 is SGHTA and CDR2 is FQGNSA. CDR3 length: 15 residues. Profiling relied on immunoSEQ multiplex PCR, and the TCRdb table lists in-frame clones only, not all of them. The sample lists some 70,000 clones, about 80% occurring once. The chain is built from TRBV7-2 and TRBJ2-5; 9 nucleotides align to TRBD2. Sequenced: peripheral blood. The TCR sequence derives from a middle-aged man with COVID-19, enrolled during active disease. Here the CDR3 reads CASSLASGSQETQYF. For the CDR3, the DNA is TGTGCCAGCAGCTTAGCTAGCGGGAGCCAAGAGACCCAGTACTTC.